What follows are 28 T cell receptor beta chains derived from one specimen sequenced in a study of T cell changes during pregnancy in multiple sclerosis. Clones were sequenced by immunoSEQ multiplex PCR, and TCRdb holds only the in-frame ones, with some missing. This table holds over 45,000 clones, 85% to 95% found once. The specimen was CD8+ T cells from peripheral blood mononuclear cells, collected in the third trimester of pregnancy. All receptors derive from a female donor with multiple sclerosis, enrolled in a pregnancy study.

The chain links TRBV27 to TRBJ2-5; possible D gene TRBD1, 7 bases. The CDR3 has 14 amino acids. Germline lookup yields CDR1 MNHEY and CDR2 SMNVEV (reference sequence). The V end lost 6 bases, the J end lost 4 bases, and 15 bases lay between the germline ends. In DNA, the CDR3 is TGTGCCAGCAGACCTATCAGGGGGGCAGAGACCCAGTACTTC. Amino acids: CASRPIRGAETQYF.

The chain combines TRBV30 with TRBJ1-5, with TRBD1 identical over 8 bases. With 1 base clipped from V and 7 bases from J, the junction kept 3 bases outside the gene matches. Per the germline V gene, CDR1 is GTSNPN and CDR2 is SVGIG (reference sequence). CDR3 length: 13 residues. CDR3 protein: CAWSGQGYQPQHF. The CDR3 DNA is TGTGCCTGGAGTGGACAGGGGTACCAGCCCCAGCATTTT. Full variable domain (missing parts from reference TRBV30 and TRBJ1-5): SQTIHQWPATLVQPVGSPLSLECTVEGTSNPNLYWYRQAAGRGLQLLFYSVGIGQISSEVPQNLSASRPQDRQFILSSKKLLLSDSGFYLCAWSGQGYQPQHFGDGTRLSIL.

This sequence joins TRBV28 and TRBJ2-2; 7 bases line up with TRBD1. CDR3 length equals 15 residues. CDR1 and CDR2 (germline): MDHEN, SYDVKM. J gave up 4 bases and V 5 bases, and 7 bases lay outside the gene matches. CDR3: CASSHQTGPTGELFF. The CDR3 DNA sequence: TGTGCCAGCAGTCACCAGACAGGGCCCACCGGGGAGCTGTTTTTT. Full variable domain (remainder filled in from reference TRBV28 and TRBJ2-2): DVKVTQSSRYLVKRTGEKVFLECVQDMDHENMFWYRQDPGLGLRLIYFSYDVKMKEKGDIPEGYSVSREKKERFSLILESASTNQTSMYLCASSHQTGPTGELFFGEGSRLTVL.

This clone has a single count. This chain uses TRBV6-1 with TRBJ1-4; maybe TRBD1 (5 bases). V shed 4 bases and J shed 11 bases, with 11 bases lying between them. This CDR3 spans 12 amino acids. Germline-derived CDR1 and CDR2 are MNHNS and SASEGT. CDR3 sequence: CASSVPGRKLFF. The CDR3 DNA sequence: TGTGCCAGCAGTGTACCAGGGCGCAAACTGTTTTTT.

This chain links TRBV12-5 with TRBJ1-1; TRBD1 aligns across 8 bases. With 5 bases clipped from V and 1 base from J, the junction kept 3 bases outside the gene matches. The CDR3 loop spans 14 amino acids. Germline V CDR1 and CDR2: LGHNT, FRNRAP. The CDR3 coding sequence is TGTGCTAGTGGTAGGGACAGGCAGAACACTGAAGCTTTCTTT. Encoded protein: CASGRDRQNTEAFF.

The J gene is TRBJ2-3, the V gene TRBV5-8; 13 bases line up with TRBD2. The V gene's germline CDR1 is SGHTS and CDR2 YDEGEE. The junction had 3 bases not matched to a gene; V was cut back by 4 bases and J by 1 base. The CDR3 has 16 residues. The CDR3, as DNA: TGTGCCAGCAGCCTAGGACTAGCGGGAGGCACAGATACGCAGTATTTT. This gives the protein CASSLGLAGGTDTQYF.

This clone was recorded once. V and J are TRBV29-1 and TRBJ2-7; TRBD1 matches at 7 bases. V was pared by 3 bases and J by 0 bases, with 8 bases of the junction left unmatched. The germline CDR1 and CDR2 sequences are SQVTM and ANQGSEA. The CDR3 totals 15 residues. CDR3 in DNA: TGCAGCGTTGATCTCGGACAGGCCAGCTCCTACGAGCAGTACTTC. As protein: CSVDLGQASSYEQYF.

The CDR3 sequence: CASSLYAGTTYEQYF. Written as DNA, the CDR3 is TGTGCCAGCAGTTTATATGCGGGCACAACCTACGAGCAGTACTTC. The chain carries TRBV27 and TRBJ2-7; perhaps TRBD2 as D (5 bases). The CDR3 extends over 15 amino acids. Looked up from germline, CDR1 is MNHEY and CDR2 is SMNVEV (reference sequence). Trimming took off 1 base at V and 2 bases at J, with 12 bases between the two ends.

Concerning this clone: At one end the junction does not follow the germline gene, possibly because of a read error. The chain is built from TRBV30 and TRBJ1-5, with D perhaps TRBD1 (6 bases). This CDR3 region has 13 residues. Germline CDR1 GTSNPN, CDR2 SVGIG (reference sequence). CDR3 nucleotide sequence: TGCATTCTTCACAGGGATGGCAATCAGCCCCAGCATTTT. Translating gives CILHRDGNQPQHF.

V is TRBV14 and J is TRBJ2-2; 9 nucleotides align to TRBD1. Germline V gene lookup returns CDR1 SGHDN and CDR2 FVKESK. V was pared by 2 bases and J by 8 bases, with 6 bases of the junction left unmatched. CDR3 length: 15 residues. CDR3 loop: CASSQLQGALGELFF. In DNA form, the CDR3 reads TGTGCCAGCAGCCAATTACAGGGGGCGCTTGGGGAGCTGTTTTTT.

The chain combines TRBV27 with TRBJ2-7, with a weak D call TRBD1 (5 bases). Germline V CDR1 and CDR2: MNHEY, SMNVEV (reference sequence). With 7 bases removed from V and 4 bases from J, the gap between germline ends came to 8 bases. The CDR3 has 11 residues. CDR3 residues: CASKRGYEQYF. CDR3 DNA sequence: TGTGCCAGCAAAAGGGGTTACGAGCAGTACTTC.

This chain joins TRBV15 and TRBJ2-3; 11 bases align to TRBD2. Trimming removed 1 base from V and 0 bases from J; junction bases left unmatched: 12. Germline-derived CDR1 and CDR2 are LNHNV and YYDKDF (reference sequence). The CDR3 is made up of 20 amino acids. The CDR3 DNA follows: TGTGCCACCAGCAGAGTTAATCCGGGACTAGCGGCGCTAAGCACAGATACGCAGTATTTT. Translation: CATSRVNPGLAALSTDTQYF. Complete variable domain (other parts from reference TRBV15 and TRBJ2-3): DAMVIQNPRYQVTQFGKPVTLSCSQTLNHNVMYWYQQKSSQAPKLLFHYYDKDFNNEADTPDNFQSRRPNTSFCFLDIRSPGLGDTAMYLCATSRVNPGLAALSTDTQYFGPGTRLTVL.

CDR3 bases: TGTGCCAGCAGCTTGGCACAGAACACTGAAGCTTTCTTT. This codes for CASSLAQNTEAFF. The V gene is TRBV5-6, the J gene TRBJ1-1; D is unresolved. The CDR3 is 13 amino acids. Germline CDR1 is SGHDT and CDR2 is YYEEEE. V lost 0 bases to trimming and J lost 1 base, with 4 bases between them.

V gene TRBV4-1 combines with J gene TRBJ2-1, with unresolved D. The CDR3 covers 14 residues. Trimming took 4 bases from V and 4 from J, leaving 11 bases between them. Germline CDR1 and CDR2: MGHRA and YSYEKL. CDR3 loop: CASSLPNEYNEQFF. In DNA form, the CDR3 reads TGCGCCAGCAGCCTCCCCAACGAGTACAATGAGCAGTTCTTC.

The V and J genes are TRBV4-1 and TRBJ2-7; possibly TRBD2 for D (6 bases). Between the trimmed V and J ends, which lost 5 bases and 3 bases, there was a span of 14 bases. The CDR3 runs to 14 residues. In germline, CDR1 is MGHRA, CDR2 YSYEKL. CDR3 DNA sequence: TGCGCCAGCAGCTGGGGACCGGGGGACTACGAGCAGTACTTC. Translated: CASSWGPGDYEQYF.

V usage is TRBV27 and J usage is TRBJ2-3; D gene uncertain. Germline values: CDR1 MNHEY, CDR2 SMNVEV (reference sequence). V lost 2 bases and J 2 bases, leaving 5 bases between the germline ends. The CDR3 covers 13 residues. DNA of the CDR3: TGTGCCAGCAGTTTAGGAGACACAGATACGCAGTATTTT. Its protein is CASSLGDTDTQYF.

J is TRBJ1-2 and V is TRBV27, with 7 bases matching TRBD1. The CDR3 extends over 14 amino acids. V was clipped by 5 bases and J by 3 bases; unmatched bases: 6. Germline-derived CDR1 and CDR2 are MNHEY and SMNVEV (reference sequence). CDR3 sequence: CASSLWTGHYGYTF. The DNA for the CDR3 is TGTGCCAGCAGTCTTTGGACAGGACACTATGGCTACACCTTC.

This clone was detected only once. The J gene is TRBJ2-5, the V gene TRBV7-3, with 8 nucleotides matching TRBD1. Germline-derived CDR1 and CDR2 are SGHTA and FQGTGA. The CDR3 is 16 residues long. V shed 5 bases and J 10 bases; nucleotides not matched to a gene: 18. The CDR3 here is CASSARRTGNSAGQYF. In DNA, the CDR3 is TGTGCCAGCAGCGCTCGCCGGACAGGGAATAGCGCGGGCCAGTACTTC.

The CDR3 DNA sequence: TGTGCCAGCAGCGACGGACAGGCCTCCTACAATGAGCAGTTCTTC. Amino acids: CASSDGQASYNEQFF. The chain joins TRBV9 to TRBJ2-1; 7 bases line up with TRBD1. Germline V lookup: CDR1 SGDLS, CDR2 YYNGEE. The J segment lost 0 bases and the V segment lost 3 bases, leaving 3 bases of the junction unmatched. This CDR3 comprises 15 residues.

This chain links TRBV27 with TRBJ2-7; D might be TRBD1 (6 bases). V lost 6 bases and J 4 bases, leaving 19 bases between the germline ends. The CDR3 consists of 15 residues. In germline, CDR1 is MNHEY, CDR2 SMNVEV (reference sequence). CDR3 coding DNA: TGTGCCAGCAGCCTCCTTGGGGGCGCGAAGTACGAGCAGTACTTC. The encoded protein is CASSLLGGAKYEQYF.

The gene calls are TRBV10-1 and TRBJ1-4; 9 bases agree with TRBD1. Per germline, CDR1 WNHNN and CDR2 SYGVQD (reference sequence). The CDR3 totals 16 residues. Germline trimming cut 6 bases from V and 7 bases from J; bases unmatched to any gene: 12. CDR3 in amino acids: CASSEAGTGFAEKLFF. In DNA form, the CDR3 reads TGCGCCAGCAGCGAGGCCGGGACAGGGTTTGCTGAAAAACTGTTTTTT.

This rearrangement joins TRBV18 to TRBJ2-1, with 7 bases fitting TRBD1. This CDR3 comprises 16 residues. Germline V gene sequence: CDR1 KGHSH, CDR2 LQKENI. The V gene end was trimmed by 3 bases and the J gene end by 3 bases; junction bases not matched to a gene: 8. The CDR3 coding sequence is TGTGCCAGCTCACCGGGTAGACAGGGCGGCTACAATGAGCAGTTCTTC. Translated: CASSPGRQGGYNEQFF. Filled out from reference TRBV18 and TRBJ2-1, the complete variable domain reads NAGVMQNPRHLVRRRGQEARLRCSPMKGHSHVYWYRQLPEEGLKFMVYLQKENIIDESGMPKERFSAEFPKEGPSILRIQQVVRGDSAAYFCASSPGRQGGYNEQFFGPGTRLTVL.

This sequence joins TRBV7-9 and TRBJ2-7; 7 bases agree with TRBD2. J lost 6 bases, V lost 5 bases, and 22 bases had no gene match. The CDR3 spans 18 residues. Germline loops: CDR1 SEHNR, CDR2 FQNEAQ (reference sequence). CDR3 bases: TGTGCCAGCAGCAAAAAAACCGGACTGGCGGGAGAAAGGCGCGAGCAGTACTTC. Translated, it gives CASSKKTGLAGERREQYF.

CDR3 protein: CASSTNIGGLGQYF. The CDR3 bases are TGTGCCAGCAGCACAAATATCGGGGGGCTTGGGCAGTACTTC. The rearrangement joins TRBV28 to TRBJ2-7, with a weak D call TRBD2 (7 bases). Germline V lookup: CDR1 MDHEN, CDR2 SYDVKM. Trimming removed 6 bases from V and 9 bases from J, with 21 bases in between. CDR3 length equals 14 residues. Complete variable domain (other parts from reference TRBV28 and TRBJ2-7): DVKVTQSSRYLVKRTGEKVFLECVQDMDHENMFWYRQDPGLGLRLIYFSYDVKMKEKGDIPEGYSVSREKKERFSLILESASTNQTSMYLCASSTNIGGLGQYFGPGTRLTVT.

This chain joins TRBV6-1 and TRBJ2-1, with a possible D match to TRBD2 (6 bases). Germline V lookup: CDR1 MNHNS, CDR2 SASEGT. V dropped 9 bases and J dropped 2 bases, with 11 bases sitting between them. This CDR3 has 13 amino acids. The CDR3 DNA reads as TGTGCCAGTTGGGAGGTTGCCTACAATGAGCAGTTCTTC. This codes for CASWEVAYNEQFF.

The chain carries TRBV9 and TRBJ1-1, with 12 positions matching TRBD1. CDR1 is SGDLS and CDR2 is YYNGEE in the germline V gene. The CDR3 sequence is 17 residues long. The V and J ends lost 4 bases and 3 bases, in that order; junction bases with no gene match: 10. CDR3 residues: CASSRRGDRGLDTEAFF. CDR3 DNA sequence: TGTGCCAGCAGCCGCAGGGGGGACAGGGGGCTCGACACTGAAGCTTTCTTT.

The CDR3 region is CASNWGGSTDTQYF. The CDR3 DNA is TGTGCCAGCAACTGGGGGGGGAGCACAGATACGCAGTATTTT. The chain is built from TRBV6-6 and TRBJ2-3; 7 bases map to TRBD2. V lost 7 bases, J lost 0 bases, and 4 bases stayed unmatched. The CDR3 sequence is 14 residues long. Looked up from germline, CDR1 is MNHNY and CDR2 is SVGAGI (reference sequence).

The chain carries TRBV27 and TRBJ2-3, with 7 bases matching TRBD1. Germline assignment: CDR1 MNHEY and CDR2 SMNVEV (reference sequence). V gave up 3 bases and J gave up 1 base; unmatched junction bases: 10. The CDR3 sequence is 17 residues long. This CDR3 is CASSFLGQDPGTDTQYF. CDR3 bases: TGTGCCAGCAGTTTTCTTGGACAGGACCCCGGCACAGATACGCAGTATTTT.